These 9 T cell receptor beta chains came from one sample sequenced in a study of blood T cell repertoires in COVID-19 (dated by TCRdb to 2018 to 2020). Libraries were made using the immunoSEQ multiplex PCR assay. Imported from immuneACCESS, the table was reduced by TCRdb to in-frame sequences with V and J called. These copies leave out some clones; in studies compared against another copy, an unresolved V gene accounts for under half, and the cause of the remainder is not known. The sample yields roughly 42,000 clones; about 88% were counted once. The leading ten clones occupy around 6.5% of the sample. Sequencing was carried out using peripheral blood. These receptors were collected from a human donor in a cohort sampled during active COVID-19.

The chain is built from TRBV5-1 and TRBJ2-5, with D uncertain. This CDR3 is built from 15 residues. Germline V gene sequence: CDR1 SGHRS, CDR2 YFSETQ. Trimming removed 4 bases from V and 7 bases from J, with 20 bases in between. As DNA, the CDR3 is TGCGCCAGCAGCCTTCCCGTGTCTGCGGAAGCGACCCAGTACTTC. It yields the protein CASSLPVSAEATQYF. Supplemented by reference TRBV5-1 and TRBJ2-5, the full variable domain reads KAGVTQTPRYLIKTRGQQVTLSCSPISGHRSVSWYQQTPGQGLQFLFEYFSETQRNKGNFPGRFSGRQFSNSRSEMNVSTLELGDSALYLCASSLPVSAEATQYFGPGTRLLVL.

The chain uses TRBV6-5 and TRBJ1-1; the match to TRBD1 covers 7 bases. The CDR3 runs to 14 residues. CDR1 is MNHEY and CDR2 is SVGAGI in the germline V gene. Trimming at V came to 7 bases and at J to 1 base, leaving 6 bases not matched to a gene. In DNA form, the CDR3 reads TGTGCCAGCACCGCGACAGGGCCGAACACTGAAGCTTTCTTT. This translates into CASTATGPNTEAFF.

The CDR3 sequence: CASSLKGLAGVNTGELFF. CDR3 nucleotide sequence: TGTGCCAGCAGCTTAAAGGGACTAGCGGGAGTTAACACCGGGGAGCTGTTTTTT. The chain combines TRBV7-9 with TRBJ2-2; TRBD2 aligns across 14 bases. Germline V gene lookup returns CDR1 SEHNR and CDR2 FQNEAQ (reference sequence). The CDR3 spans 18 residues. The V and J ends lost 2 bases and 2 bases, in that order; junction bases with no gene match: 4.

The rearrangement uses TRBV10-3 and TRBJ1-1; 9 positions match TRBD1. The CDR3 extends over 17 amino acids. V was pared by 9 bases and J by 0 bases, with 14 bases of the junction left unmatched. CDR1 and CDR2 (germline): ENHRY, SYGVKD. The CDR3 loop is CAMRGDRGRFVNTEAFF. In nucleotides, the CDR3 is TGTGCCATGAGAGGCGACAGGGGGAGGTTTGTGAACACTGAAGCTTTCTTT.

Here the CDR3 reads CASSLGGGSKYNEQFF. CDR3 sequence (DNA): TGTGCCAGCAGCTTAGGTGGTGGGAGTAAGTACAATGAGCAGTTCTTC. This chain joins TRBV13 and TRBJ2-1, with a possible D match to TRBD2 (5 bases). CDR3 size: 16 residues. The ends were cut back, 0 bases at V and 4 bases at J, with 13 bases in the middle. CDR1 PRHDT and CDR2 FYEKMQ come from the germline V gene (reference sequence). Full variable domain (missing parts from reference TRBV13 and TRBJ2-1): AAGVIQSPRHLIKEKRETATLKCYPIPRHDTVYWYQQGPGQDPQFLISFYEKMQSDKGSIPDRFSAQQFSDYHSELNMSSLELGDSALYFCASSLGGGSKYNEQFFGPGTRLTVL.

In this sample, this clone turned up once. The V gene is TRBV6-2 or TRBV6-3, the J gene TRBJ1-1; D is unresolved. The CDR3 runs 16 residues. Trimming left V 0 bases short and J 0 bases short, with 11 bases between. Germline V gene data show CDR1 as MNHEY and CDR2 as SVGEGT. The CDR3 DNA reads as TGTGCCAGCAGTTACTCTCGTGGGAGAATGAACACTGAAGCTTTCTTT. Encoded protein: CASSYSRGRMNTEAFF.

This chain connects TRBV5-1 to TRBJ2-7; 9 nucleotides agree with TRBD1. The CDR3 extends over 14 amino acids. Germline CDR1 reads SGHRS; CDR2 reads YFSETQ. V lost 2 bases to trimming and J lost 3 bases; unmatched junction nucleotides: 3. CDR3 protein: CASSFDRGFYEQYF. DNA of the CDR3: TGCGCCAGCAGCTTCGACAGGGGGTTCTACGAGCAGTACTTC.

Here the CDR3 reads CASSFRQGLYEQYF. CDR3 DNA: TGTGCCAGCAGCTTCAGGCAGGGGCTGTACGAGCAGTACTTC. The rearrangement uses TRBV7-2 and TRBJ2-7, with D perhaps matching TRBD1 (6 bases). The CDR3 is made up of 14 amino acids. Germline V gene lookup returns CDR1 SGHTA and CDR2 FQGNSA. V lost 3 bases and J lost 4, with 13 bases in between.

The rearrangement links TRBV4-1 to TRBJ1-2; 10 bases line up with TRBD1. The junction had 12 bases not matched to a gene; V was cut back by 1 base and J by 1 base. The V gene's germline CDR1 is MGHRA and CDR2 YSYEKL. The length of the CDR3 is 19 residues. The CDR3 region has the DNA TGCGCCAGCAGCCAAGGGGTGACAGGGGGCGGGCTCCTTAACTATGGCTACACCTTC. This gives the protein CASSQGVTGGGLLNYGYTF.